The clone carrying this T cell receptor beta chain has just a few counts. Its antigen is unidentified. The record originates from a study of cytomegalovirus exposure and HLA in healthy donors. Overall study results and limits: Later, an analysis found that common viral pathogens appeared to be linked with several of the most significant clusters. Earlier results showed most TCR beta V segments being productive about 87% or about 30% of the time. TCR beta sequences reportedly predicted most subjects' HLA-A and HLA-B alleles accurately.

The CDR3 totals 16 residues. V lost 6 bases to trimming and J lost 0 bases; unmatched junction nucleotides: 2. Germline V gene sequence: CDR1 ENHRY, CDR2 SYGVKD. The PCR used 60 Vbeta and 13 Jbeta primers. The method was immunoSEQ multiplex PCR; TCRdb's version includes in-frame clones alone and lacks a portion of them. The profile shows around 140,000 clones, around 10% of them singletons. V gene TRBV10-3 combines with J gene TRBJ2-6, with 10 bases fitting TRBD1. The clonotype comes from a woman in her forties in good health and CMV-seropositive. Input material: PBMCs. CDR3 region: CAIRTGGNSGANVLTF. CDR3 nucleotide sequence: TGTGCCATCAGGACAGGGGGCAACTCTGGGGCCAACGTCCTGACTTTC.